This T cell receptor (beta chain) derives from a study of identical twins. CDR1 SQVTM and CDR2 ANQGSEA come from the germline V gene. The CDR3 spans 15 residues. V was pared by 3 bases and J by 2 bases, with 16 bases between. TCRdb redid the calling of the 5' RACE reads with MiXCR, one entry per CDR3 protein. The sample holds about 690,000 distinct CDR3 sequences; roughly 6% are singletons and the top ten take under 2%. Regarding the study as a whole: Alpha sequences that were out-of-frame and twin-shared showed an excess of low generation probability. Researchers reported weaker excess twin sharing in beta out-of-frame sequences.

This clonotype was found many times. Its antigen is unidentified. This chain connects TRBV29-1 to TRBJ1-2; no definite D call. This TCR derives from a man younger than 30 in good health. The sequencing sample was made of naive T cells sorted from blood. The CDR3 DNA is TGCAGCGTTGATGAGGGAAATCAGAGCAACTATGGCTACACCTTC. Translated, it gives CSVDEGNQSNYGYTF. Together with reference TRBV29-1 and TRBJ1-2, the CDR3 gives the full variable domain: SAVISQKPSRDICQRGTSLTIQCQVDSQVTMMFWYRQQPGQSLTLIATANQGSEATYESGFVIDKFPISRPNLTFSTLTVSNMSPEDSSIYLCSVDEGNQSNYGYTFGSGTRLTVV.